This T cell receptor beta chain was identified during a study of shared clonotypes between healthy human individuals. Regarding the study as a whole: In having few donors, the study represented limited genetic and exposure-history diversity. Sorted-subset sequencing, rarefaction showed, was incomplete despite large depth. With a handful of donors compared, 4.5% to 6.5% of naive CD4 clonotypes were shared.

Cells designated naive CD8 were CD45RO-negative and were positively selected for CCR7, with terminally differentiated effector memory CD45RA+ cells excluded. The germline CDR1 and CDR2 sequences are MGHDK and SYGVNS. This CDR3 spans 11 amino acids. Points on this clone: Its matching antigen is unknown.

Data came from immunoSEQ multiplex PCR; TCRdb stores just in-frame clones and leaves some out. This table holds over 2,000,000 clones, about 93% found once. The specimen sequenced was naive CD8+ T cells from PBMCs. The chain links TRBV25-1 to TRBJ1-2; the D gene is possibly TRBD1 (5 bases). This sequence was found in a young man in good health. Some clones in this sample may be carry-over from other donors' samples. CDR3 region: CGFGGDYGYTF. The CDR3 bases are TGTGGCTTCGGAGGGGACTATGGCTACACCTTC.